The clone carrying this TCR beta chain was seen many times. The library was built from 400 ng RNA with molecular barcoded adaptors for alpha/delta and beta/gamma chains. TCRdb re-called the reads through MiXCR, storing one row per CDR3 protein. Of some 38,000 distinct CDR3 sequences in the sample, roughly 12% were seen once. The data were obtained in a study of read filtering for tumor transcriptome and immune sequencing. The CDR3 spans 16 residues. Germline V gene lookup returns CDR1 MDHEN and CDR2 SYDVKM. The V end was cut by 6 bases, the J end by 8 bases, with 20 bases between. The rearrangement uses TRBV28 and TRBJ1-6, with D perhaps TRBD1 (5 bases). Specimen: a population of CD138-negative cells sorted from bone marrow. This TCR was recovered from a donor at least 40 years old with multiple myeloma. The DNA of the CDR3 is TGTGCCAGCAGCCTGGGGTTCGGGACGTACGATTCACCCCTCCACTTT. This codes for CASSLGFGTYDSPLHF.